Listed below are T cell receptor beta chains from one sample, sequenced in a study of blood T cell repertoires in COVID-19. The assay was immunoSEQ multiplex PCR, and TCRdb's table has in-frame clones only and misses some. The top ten clones hold 9.8% of a sample with about 150,000 clones, around 80% of them seen once. The source material was peripheral blood. The receptors stem from a woman in her forties or fifties with acute or convalescent COVID-19. The CDR3 runs from the conserved cysteine through the conserved F or W. The order of the fields is V gene, D gene, J gene, clone size, CDR3 DNA, CDR3 protein. D genes are given only for firm matches. Clone size is not always given. Where it is, it says once, few, many or a class for expanded clones.

>TRBV6-2/TRBV6-3|TRBD1|TRBJ2-7|NA
TGTGCCAGCAGTCGCTTTGGGACAGATAGCTACGAGCAGTACTTC
CASSRFGTDSYEQYF
>TRBV5-5|TRBD1|TRBJ2-7|NA
TGTGCCAGCAGCTTGGCCACAGGGGACTACGAGCAGTACTTC
CASSLATGDYEQYF
>TRBV7-9|TRBD1|TRBJ2-2|NA
TGTGCCAGCAGCTCTCCTAGGGGGCTTATCGGGGAGCTGTTTTTT
CASSSPRGLIGELFF
>TRBV4-2|NA|TRBJ2-7|few
TGTGCCAGCAGCCAAGATCAGGGCAGGGGATACGAGCAGTACTTC
CASSQDQGRGYEQYF
>TRBV7-9|TRBD1|TRBJ1-4|NA
TGTGCCAGCAGCTCGGGACAGGGAAGGGAAAAACTGTTTTTT
CASSSGQGREKLFF
>TRBV18|TRBD1|TRBJ1-4|NA
TGTGCCAGCTCACCACGGAACATTCCGGGACAGGGAAATGAAAAACTGTTTTTT
CASSPRNIPGQGNEKLFF
>TRBV2|NA|TRBJ2-2|NA
TGTGCCAGCAGTGACCGTTCGGGTACCGGGGAGCTGTTTTTT
CASSDRSGTGELFF
>TRBV19|NA|TRBJ1-5|NA
TGTGCCAGTAATGGAGGACTACATAGCAATCAGCCCCAGCATTTT
CASNGGLHSNQPQHF
>TRBV9|TRBD2|TRBJ2-3|NA
TGTGCCAGCAGCCTTTCTAGCGGGGGGTACACAGATACGCAGTATTTT
CASSLSSGGYTDTQYF
>TRBV19|TRBD1|TRBJ2-7|NA
TGTGCCAGTAGTATAGAGCCCCGGGGACAGGTTCCCTACGAGCAGTACTTC
CASSIEPRGQVPYEQYF
>TRBV5-4|TRBD2|TRBJ2-2|NA
TGTGCCAGCAGCTTGGAGGGGCTAGCGGCGAACACCGGGGAGCTGTTTTTT
CASSLEGLAANTGELFF
>TRBV6-1|NA|TRBJ2-7|NA
TGTGCCAGCAGTGATAGCTCCTACGAGCAGTACTTC
CASSDSSYEQYF
>TRBV27|NA|TRBJ1-3|NA
TGTGCCAGCAGTTTGCAGGGCTGGGCTGGAAACACCATATATTTT
CASSLQGWAGNTIYF
>TRBV9|NA|TRBJ1-1|few
TGTGCCAGCAGCTTGACAGTCTCGTCGAACACTGAAGCTTTCTTT
CASSLTVSSNTEAFF
>TRBV9|TRBD1|TRBJ1-5|NA
TGTGCCAGCAGCGCCGGACAGGGGCGTCAGCCCCAGCATTTT
CASSAGQGRQPQHF
>TRBV4-2|TRBD1|TRBJ1-4|few
TGTGCCAGCAGCCAAGGAGGGAACAGGGGTAATGAAAAACTGTTTTTT
CASSQGGNRGNEKLFF
>TRBV7-8|TRBD1|TRBJ1-4|NA
TGTGCCAGCAGCCCAACAGGGGCAACTAATGAAAAACTGTTTTTT
CASSPTGATNEKLFF
>TRBV28|TRBD1|TRBJ1-4|NA
TGTGCCAGCAGTGAACAGGGGCCGCAAGGCGAAAAACTGTTTTTT
CASSEQGPQGEKLFF
>TRBV19|NA|TRBJ1-5|NA
TGTGCCAGTACCCCCGGGACATATAGCAATCAGCCCCAGCATTTT
CASTPGTYSNQPQHF
>TRBV2|TRBD2|TRBJ2-1|NA
TGTGCCAGCAGTGACGGGACTAGCGGGGATATGGGTGAGCAGTTCTTC
CASSDGTSGDMGEQFF
>TRBV5-4|NA|TRBJ2-7|NA
TGTGCCAGCAGCTTGGCCCACACCTCCTACGAGCAGTACTTC
CASSLAHTSYEQYF
>TRBV5-1|NA|TRBJ1-1|NA
TGCGCCAGCAGCTTTACGGACGGAGGGAACACTGAAGCTTTCTTT
CASSFTDGGNTEAFF
>TRBV9|NA|TRBJ2-7|NA
TGTGCCAGCAGCGTAGCTGCAGGTGCCGTACTCTCCTACGAGCAGTACTTC
CASSVAAGAVLSYEQYF
>TRBV18|TRBD1|TRBJ1-1|NA
TGTGCCAGCTCACCACTAGACAGGGGCCCGAACACTGAAGCTTTCTTT
CASSPLDRGPNTEAFF
>TRBV5-5|NA|TRBJ2-7|NA
TGTGCCAGCAGCTCACCAGGGTACTACGAGCAGTACTTC
CASSSPGYYEQYF
>TRBV10-3|NA|TRBJ2-5|NA
TGTGCCATCAGTGAGTCGGGTGGAGGGGCCCAGTACTTC
CAISESGGGAQYF
>TRBV5-8|NA|TRBJ2-3|NA
TGTGCCAGCAGCTTGTCATTTTTGTCAGATACGCAGTATTTT
CASSLSFLSDTQYF
>TRBV6-5|NA|TRBJ1-2|NA
TGTGCCAGCACTGGGATAGAGGGCAACTATGGCTACACCTTC
CASTGIEGNYGYTF
>TRBV6-4|NA|TRBJ2-1|NA
TGTGCCAGCAGCACCGGGGTCTACAATGAGCAGTTCTTC
CASSTGVYNEQFF
>TRBV19|NA|TRBJ2-5|once
TGTGCCAGTAGTATCTCTTCCGTTCAAGAGACCCAGTACTTC
CASSISSVQETQYF
>TRBV5-1|NA|TRBJ2-7|NA
TGCGCCAGCAGCTTGGCGGGCAGGGCCGAGTACGAGCAGTACTTC
CASSLAGRAEYEQYF
>TRBV27|NA|TRBJ2-2|NA
TGTGCCAGCAGTTTACTACCTCCCCGTCGGGGGGCGCCCGGGGAGCTGTTTTTT
CASSLLPPRRGAPGELFF